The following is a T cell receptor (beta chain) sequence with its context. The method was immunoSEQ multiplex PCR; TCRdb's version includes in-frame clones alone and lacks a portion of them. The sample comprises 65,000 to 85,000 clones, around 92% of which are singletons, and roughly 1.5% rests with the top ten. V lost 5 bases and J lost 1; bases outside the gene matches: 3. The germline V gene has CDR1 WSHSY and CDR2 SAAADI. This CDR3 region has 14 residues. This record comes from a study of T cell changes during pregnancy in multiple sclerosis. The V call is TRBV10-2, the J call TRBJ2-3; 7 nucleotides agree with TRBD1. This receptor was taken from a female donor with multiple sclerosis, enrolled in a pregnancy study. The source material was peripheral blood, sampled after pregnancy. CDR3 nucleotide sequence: TGCGCCAGCAGTTTGACAGGGCGCACAGATACGCAGTATTTT. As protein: CASSLTGRTDTQYF.